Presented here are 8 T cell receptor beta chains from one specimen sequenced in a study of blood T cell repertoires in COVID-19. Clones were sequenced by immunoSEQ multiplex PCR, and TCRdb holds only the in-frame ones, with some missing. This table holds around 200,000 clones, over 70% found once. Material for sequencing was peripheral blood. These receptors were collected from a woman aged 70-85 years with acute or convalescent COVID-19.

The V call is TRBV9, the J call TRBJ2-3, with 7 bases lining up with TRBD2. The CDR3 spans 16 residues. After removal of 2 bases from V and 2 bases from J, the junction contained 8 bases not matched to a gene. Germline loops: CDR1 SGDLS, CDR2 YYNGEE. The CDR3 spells CASSVGISGTTDTQYF. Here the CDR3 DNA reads TGTGCCAGCAGCGTTGGGATAAGCGGGACCACAGATACGCAGTATTTT. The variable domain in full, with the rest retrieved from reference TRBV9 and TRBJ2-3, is DSGVTQTPKHLITATGQRVTLRCSPRSGDLSVYWYQQSLDQGLQFLIQYYNGEERAKGNILERFSAQQFPDLHSELNLSSLELGDSALYFCASSVGISGTTDTQYFGPGTRLTVL.

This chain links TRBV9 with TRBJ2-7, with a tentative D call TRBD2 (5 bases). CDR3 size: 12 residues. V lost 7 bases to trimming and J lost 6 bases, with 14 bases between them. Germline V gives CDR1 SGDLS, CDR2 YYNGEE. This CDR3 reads CASGGAAGEQYF. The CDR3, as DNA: TGTGCCAGCGGAGGAGCTGCGGGCGAGCAGTACTTC.

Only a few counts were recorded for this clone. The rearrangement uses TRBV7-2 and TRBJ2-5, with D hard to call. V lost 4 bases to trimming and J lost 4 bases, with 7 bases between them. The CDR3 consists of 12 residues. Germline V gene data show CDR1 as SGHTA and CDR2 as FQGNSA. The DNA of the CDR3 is TGTGCCAGCAGCTCTACCTCAGAGACCCAGTACTTC. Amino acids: CASSSTSETQYF. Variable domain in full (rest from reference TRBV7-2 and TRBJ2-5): GAGVSQSPSNKVTEKGKDVELRCDPISGHTALYWYRQSLGQGLEFLIYFQGNSAPDKSGLPSDRFSAERTGGSVSTLTIQRTQQEDSAVYLCASSSTSETQYFGPGTRLLVL.

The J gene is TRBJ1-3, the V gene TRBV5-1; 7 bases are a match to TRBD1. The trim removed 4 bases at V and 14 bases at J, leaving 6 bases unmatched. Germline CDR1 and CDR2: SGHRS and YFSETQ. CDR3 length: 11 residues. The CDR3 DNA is TGCGCCAGCAGCGTCGGACAGGCCCTATATTTT. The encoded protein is CASSVGQALYF. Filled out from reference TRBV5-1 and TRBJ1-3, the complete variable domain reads KAGVTQTPRYLIKTRGQQVTLSCSPISGHRSVSWYQQTPGQGLQFLFEYFSETQRNKGNFPGRFSGRQFSNSRSEMNVSTLELGDSALYLCASSVGQALYFGEGSWLTVV.

For the CDR3, the DNA is TGTGCCAGCAGGGGGCCCGGACTAGCGGGAGCGACAGATACGCAGTATTTT. Translated: CASRGPGLAGATDTQYF. The rearrangement links TRBV27 to TRBJ2-3; TRBD2 aligns across 13 bases. The CDR3 is made up of 17 amino acids. The V and J ends lost 6 bases and 3 bases, in that order; junction bases with no gene match: 9. Germline V lookup: CDR1 MNHEY, CDR2 SMNVEV (reference sequence).

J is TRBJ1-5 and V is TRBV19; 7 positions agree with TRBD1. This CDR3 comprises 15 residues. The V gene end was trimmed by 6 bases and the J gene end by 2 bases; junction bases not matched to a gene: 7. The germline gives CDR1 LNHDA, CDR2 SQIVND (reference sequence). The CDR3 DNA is TGTGCCAGTAGCAAACAGGGGTTGCGCAATCAGCCCCAGCATTTT. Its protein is CASSKQGLRNQPQHF.

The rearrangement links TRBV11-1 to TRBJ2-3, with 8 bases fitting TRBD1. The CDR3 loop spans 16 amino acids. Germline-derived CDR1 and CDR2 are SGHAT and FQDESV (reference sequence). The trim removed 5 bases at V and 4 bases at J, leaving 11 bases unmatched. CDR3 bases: TGTGCCAGCAGCACAGGACAGGGAGGTTTGGCAGATACGCAGTATTTT. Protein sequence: CASSTGQGGLADTQYF.

CDR3 residues: CASSISGDQPQHF. The CDR3 nucleotides are TGTGCCAGTAGTATTAGCGGAGATCAGCCCCAGCATTTT. The chain joins TRBV19 to TRBJ1-5; no reliable D call. V was shortened by 3 bases and J by 5 bases, with 8 bases between the two germline ends. The CDR3 has 13 amino acids. Germline V gene sequence: CDR1 LNHDA, CDR2 SQIVND (reference sequence). Complete variable domain (other parts from reference TRBV19 and TRBJ1-5): DGGITQSPKYLFRKEGQNVTLSCEQNLNHDAMYWYRQDPGQGLRLIYYSQIVNDFQKGDIAEGYSVSREKKESFPLTVTSAQKNPTAFYLCASSISGDQPQHFGDGTRLSIL.